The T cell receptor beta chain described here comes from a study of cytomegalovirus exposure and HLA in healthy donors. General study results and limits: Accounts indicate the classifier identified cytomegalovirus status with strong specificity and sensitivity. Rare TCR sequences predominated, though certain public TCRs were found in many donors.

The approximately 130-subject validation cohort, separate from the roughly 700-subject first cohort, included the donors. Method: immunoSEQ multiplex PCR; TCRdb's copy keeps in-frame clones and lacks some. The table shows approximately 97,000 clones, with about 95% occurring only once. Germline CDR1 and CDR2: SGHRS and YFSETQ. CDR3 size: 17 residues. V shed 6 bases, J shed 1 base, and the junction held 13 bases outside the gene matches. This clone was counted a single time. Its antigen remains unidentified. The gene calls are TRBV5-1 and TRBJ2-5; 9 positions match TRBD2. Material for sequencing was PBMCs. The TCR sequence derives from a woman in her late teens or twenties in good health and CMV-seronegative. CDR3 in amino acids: CASTGSGGRGFQETQYF. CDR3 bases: TGCGCCAGCACTGGTAGCGGGGGCCGAGGATTCCAAGAGACCCAGTACTTC.